This entry lists 29 T cell receptor beta chains sequenced from one sample in a study of regulatory T cells in long-lasting Graves disease. The time point here: newly diagnosed GD, antithyroid drugs for less than 3 months. Making the TCR library involved RNA that had been extracted from PBMCs. With iRepertoire HTBI primers and Arm-PCR of CDR3 regions, TCR beta libraries were built. TCRdb re-analysed the multiplex PCR reads in MiXCR, keeping a single row per CDR3 protein. The top ten hold 23% of the sample, which has 420,000 or so distinct CDR3 sequences, around 15% seen once. A further study also used this sample, focusing on T cells in Graves' hyperthyroidism and ophthalmopathy.

The sample was peripheral blood mononuclear cells (PBMCs), taken at new diagnosis, from a patient treated with antithyroid drugs. The receptor source for this set is a woman between 18 and 29 years old with Graves disease.

In the case of this clonotype: With a much larger clone just one base away, this may be a read error. This CDR3 is CASSLGDDPHNEQFF. In nucleotides, the CDR3 is TGTGCCAGCAGTTTAGGGGACGACCCCCACAATGAGCAGTTCTTC. V is TRBV28 and J is TRBJ2-1; D may match TRBD1 or TRBD2 (5 bases each). The CDR3 has 15 amino acids. CDR1 is MDHEN, CDR2 SYDVKM, per germline. V was shortened by 2 bases and J by 5 bases, with 13 bases between the two germline ends. The full variable domain, with the rest looked up from reference TRBV28 and TRBJ2-1, is DVKVTQSSRYLVKRTGEKVFLECVQDMDHENMFWYRQDPGLGLRLIYFSYDVKMKEKGDIPEGYSVSREKKERFSLILESASTNQTSMYLCASSLGDDPHNEQFFGPGTRLTVL.

A remark on this clonotype: This could be a read error, since a much larger clone is one nucleotide away. The gene calls are TRBV28 and TRBJ2-3; 8 bases map to TRBD2. The CDR3 covers 15 residues. CDR1 and CDR2 (germline): MDHEN, SYDVKM. CDR3 residues: CVSSLTGGSTDTQYF. The DNA for the CDR3 is TGTGTCAGCAGTTTAACGGGAGGGAGCACAGATACGCAGTATTTT. The full variable domain, with the rest looked up from reference TRBV28 and TRBJ2-3, is DVKVTQSSRYLVKRTGEKVFLECVQDMDHENMFWYRQDPGLGLRLIYFSYDVKMKEKGDIPEGYSVSREKKERFSLILESASTNQTSMYLCVSSLTGGSTDTQYFGPGTRLTVL.

There are many counts of this clonotype. This rearrangement joins TRBV28 to TRBJ1-1; D may be TRBD1 (6 bases). V was clipped by 8 bases and J by 7 bases, with 14 bases between them. Germline V CDR1 and CDR2: MDHEN, SYDVKM. There are 12 residues in the CDR3. Here the CDR3 DNA reads TGTGCCAGCGGTCGGGGGCTGATTGAAGCTTTCTTT. Translated, it gives CASGRGLIEAFF.

The V and J genes are TRBV6-5 and TRBJ1-3; no definite D call. The V gene's germline CDR1 is MNHEY and CDR2 SVGAGI. CDR3 length equals 15 residues. Deletions cut 2 bases from V and 1 base from J, with 9 bases between. The CDR3 here is CASSYRVGSGNTIYF. The DNA of the CDR3 is TGTGCCAGCAGTTACCGGGTCGGTTCTGGAAACACCATATATTTT.

This clonotype has a count of ten or more. The chain employs TRBV5-1 and TRBJ2-7, with D perhaps TRBD1 (5 bases). CDR1 is SGHRS and CDR2 is YFSETQ in the germline V gene. The V and J ends lost 5 bases and 1 base respectively, with 10 bases between them. This CDR3 spans 13 amino acids. In nucleotides, the CDR3 is TGCGCCAGCAGAGAAAGGGGTTCCTACGAGCAGTACTTC. Amino acid sequence: CASRERGSYEQYF.

The J gene is TRBJ2-7, the V gene TRBV30, with no clear D. With 3 bases removed from V and 1 base from J, the gap between germline ends came to 16 bases. The CDR3 runs to 15 residues. Germline CDR1 GTSNPN, CDR2 SVGIG (reference sequence). In DNA form, the CDR3 reads TGTGCCTGGAGCGTGGGGTGGGCCGGATCCTACGAGCAGTACTTC. Its translation is CAWSVGWAGSYEQYF.

The table lists this clonotype with many counts. CDR3 region: CATAQFTVRGQNIQYF. The CDR3, as DNA: TGTGCCACCGCACAGTTCACGGTTCGGGGGCAAAACATTCAGTACTTC. The chain combines TRBV28 with TRBJ2-4; D possibly matches TRBD1 or TRBD2 (6 bases each). Germline V gene data show CDR1 as MDHEN and CDR2 as SYDVKM. The CDR3 runs to 16 residues. The V gene lost 10 bases and the J gene lost 5 bases, with 24 bases spanning the gap.

The chain employs TRBV3-1 and TRBJ2-1, with 12 bases lining up with TRBD2. Germline V CDR1 and CDR2: LGHDT, YNNKEL (reference sequence). V lost 2 bases, J lost 1 base, and 3 bases stayed unmatched. CDR3 size: 17 residues. This CDR3 reads CASSQKLAGGSYNEQFF. The CDR3 region has the DNA TGTGCCAGCAGCCAAAAACTAGCGGGAGGATCCTACAATGAGCAGTTCTTC.

On this clonotype: This may come from a read error, since a much larger clone is one base off. The rearrangement uses TRBV2 and TRBJ1-1; no definite D call. CDR1 and CDR2 (germline): SNHLY, FYNNEI. The CDR3 is made up of 10 amino acids. The CDR3 DNA reads as TGTGCCAGCCGAAGTATCGCGGCTCTCTTT. This sequence encodes CASRSIAALF. Complete variable domain (other parts from reference TRBV2 and TRBJ1-1): EPEVTQTPSHQVTQMGQEVILRCVPISNHLYFYWYRQILGQKVEFLVSFYNNEISEKSEIFDDQFSVERPDGSNFTLKIRSTKLEDSAMYFCASRSIAALFGQGTRLTVV.

The chain carries TRBV10-3 and TRBJ1-4; D is ambiguous. Germline assignment: CDR1 ENHRY and CDR2 SYGVKD. Trimming stripped 11 bases from V and 4 bases from J, with 14 bases between. The CDR3 totals 13 residues. The CDR3 nucleotides are TGTGCCCTACCTGTATCCCGTAATGAAAAACTGTTTTTT. Protein: CALPVSRNEKLFF.

This chain joins TRBV9 and TRBJ2-1, with D perhaps matching TRBD1 or TRBD2 (5 bases each). The germline V gene has CDR1 SGDLS and CDR2 YYNGEE. The CDR3 spans 17 residues. Trimming shortened V by 0 bases and J by 8 bases, and 21 bases separated the two germline ends. The CDR3 sequence is CASSVELFGGDGHEQFF. In DNA form, the CDR3 reads TGTGCCAGCAGCGTAGAGTTATTTGGGGGTGATGGTCATGAGCAGTTCTTC.

This chain uses TRBV27 with TRBJ2-2; D uncertain. In germline, CDR1 is MNHEY, CDR2 SMNVEV (reference sequence). The V end lost 7 bases, the J end lost 0 bases, and 15 bases lay between the germline ends. This CDR3 has 16 residues. CDR3 region: CASTRRLRPNTGELFF. The CDR3 DNA reads as TGTGCCAGCACCCGTCGATTGAGACCGAACACCGGGGAGCTGTTTTTT.

This clonotype showed up just once. Given a far larger clone just one base away, this is likely a sequencing read error. The missing conserved phenylalanine or tryptophan at the end of this CDR3 makes a read error likely. This chain links TRBV4-2 with TRBJ2-1; 7 bases map to TRBD2. The J segment lost 5 bases and the V segment lost 6 bases, leaving 7 bases of the junction unmatched. CDR3 length: 14 amino acids. Germline lookup yields CDR1 LGHNA and CDR2 YNFKEQ. The DNA for the CDR3 is TGTGCCAGCAGTTATGGGGCGGGAGACAATGAGCAGTTCCTC. Amino acids: CASSYGAGDNEQFL.

This clonotype was seen repeatedly, ten times or more. J is TRBJ2-7 and V is TRBV5-1; tentative D call: TRBD1 (5 bases). The CDR3 totals 14 residues. CDR1 is SGHRS, CDR2 YFSETQ, per germline. V was cut by 0 bases and J by 3 bases, with 10 bases left in between. CDR3 amino acids: CASSLEGLSYEQYF. The DNA of the CDR3 is TGCGCCAGCAGCTTGGAGGGGTTGAGCTACGAGCAGTACTTC.

This clonotype was picked up many times. The chain combines TRBV7-9 with TRBJ2-3; the D gene is possibly TRBD2 (6 bases). V lost 5 bases to trimming and J lost 4 bases, with 19 bases between them. The length of the CDR3 is 16 residues. The germline V gene encodes CDR1 SEHNR and CDR2 FQNEAQ (reference sequence). The CDR3: CASSPEGRGMADTQYF. In DNA, the CDR3 is TGTGCCAGCAGCCCCGAGGGGCGCGGGATGGCAGATACGCAGTATTTT.

This clonotype was seen ten or more times. The junction shows a germline mismatch at one end, possibly a read error. The genes are TRBV11-2 and TRBJ2-7; 8 bases match TRBD2. The CDR3 contains 12 residues. CDR1 and CDR2 (germline): SGHAT, FQNNGV. CDR3 coding DNA: TGTACCAGCAGCGGGGGTATAGGTGCGCAGTACTTC. Translating it yields CTSSGGIGAQYF.

This clonotype was recorded a few times. The CDR3 loop is CASSQERSAGGLTYEQYF. DNA of the CDR3: TGCGCCAGCAGCCAAGAAAGGTCGGCGGGAGGCCTTACCTACGAGCAGTACTTC. V is TRBV4-1 and J is TRBJ2-7, with 8 nucleotides matching TRBD2. V lost 0 bases, J lost 2 bases, and 12 bases stayed unmatched. CDR1 and CDR2 from the germline V gene are MGHRA and YSYEKL. CDR3 length equals 18 residues.

This clonotype was recorded at least ten times. This chain joins TRBV4-1 and TRBJ2-1; tentative D call: TRBD2 (6 bases). The ends were cut back, 3 bases at V and 6 bases at J, with 15 bases in the middle. Germline CDR1 and CDR2: MGHRA and YSYEKL. The CDR3 consists of 15 residues. The CDR3 loop reads CASSQEGLGGNEQFF. As DNA, the CDR3 is TGCGCCAGCAGCCAGGAGGGGTTGGGGGGCAATGAGCAGTTCTTC.

This clonotype was counted at least ten times. The CDR3 DNA reads TGTGCCAGCAGTTTAGATCTCGCTTCCTACGAGCAGTACTTC. Translation: CASSLDLASYEQYF. The genes are TRBV12-3 or TRBV12-4 and TRBJ2-7; no clear D. Trimming removed 1 base at V and 1 base at J, with 8 bases between. The CDR3 sequence is 14 residues long.

This clonotype was recorded many times. The chain combines TRBV7-8 with TRBJ2-1; maybe TRBD2 (6 bases). The CDR3 extends over 14 amino acids. Trimming shortened V by 6 bases and J by 7 bases, and 16 bases separated the two germline ends. Germline loops: CDR1 SGHVS, CDR2 FQNEAQ. The chain's CDR3 is CASRRAGLGNEQFF. DNA of the CDR3: TGTGCCAGCAGAAGAGCGGGCTTAGGTAATGAGCAGTTCTTC.

This clonotype appeared many times. The rearrangement links TRBV7-2 to TRBJ2-7, with D maybe TRBD2 (6 bases). The germline V and J ends were trimmed by 1 base and 0 bases, with 10 bases remaining between them. The CDR3 spans 15 residues. Germline values: CDR1 SGHTA, CDR2 FQGNSA. The CDR3 sequence: CASSLVTRGSYEQYF. The CDR3 DNA is TGTGCCAGCAGCTTAGTGACTAGAGGCTCCTACGAGCAGTACTTC.

This clonotype was seen ten or more times. The chain carries TRBV6-1 and TRBJ1-5, with D possibly being TRBD1 (5 bases). The germline CDR1 and CDR2 sequences are MNHNS and SASEGT. The CDR3 runs 13 residues. Trimming cost V 6 bases and J 5 bases, with 11 bases left between them. The CDR3 DNA reads TGTGCCAGCAGAACAGACAGCCATCAGCCCCAGCATTTT. Amino acids: CASRTDSHQPQHF.

This clonotype was recorded at least ten times. The rearrangement links TRBV2 to TRBJ2-1; D perhaps matches TRBD1 (5 bases). Germline V gene lookup returns CDR1 SNHLY and CDR2 FYNNEI. With 11 bases removed from V and 3 bases from J, the gap between germline ends came to 17 bases. The CDR3 runs 14 residues. The CDR3 reads CASQWEGVYNEQFF. CDR3 sequence (DNA): TGTGCCTCTCAGTGGGAAGGGGTCTACAATGAGCAGTTCTTC.

This sequence joins TRBV24-1 and TRBJ2-1; 13 bases fit TRBD2. The J segment lost 10 bases and the V segment lost 4 bases, leaving 12 bases of the junction unmatched. Germline loops: CDR1 KGHDR, CDR2 SFDVKD. The CDR3 runs to 17 residues. CDR3 coding DNA: TGTGCCACCAGTGACTCACAACCGGGACTAGCGGGAAGGGAGCAGTTCTTC. This gives the protein CATSDSQPGLAGREQFF.

This clonotype was picked up many times. CDR3: CASNLQGDQETQYF. The CDR3 DNA follows: TGTGCCAGCAACCTACAGGGAGACCAAGAGACCCAGTACTTC. The V call is TRBV6-1, the J call TRBJ2-5, with a weak D call TRBD1 (6 bases). CDR1 MNHNS and CDR2 SASEGT come from the germline V gene. The length of the CDR3 is 14 residues. The V gene lost 7 bases and the J gene lost 0 bases, with 12 bases spanning the gap.

The chain has TRBV2 and TRBJ1-4; D ambiguous. V was shortened by 6 bases and J by 8 bases, with 16 bases between the two germline ends. CDR3 length: 14 amino acids. Germline V gene data show CDR1 as SNHLY and CDR2 as FYNNEI. The CDR3 bases are TGTGCCAGCAGGGGGATCGGGGTAGAGGAAAAACTGTTTTTT. It codes for CASRGIGVEEKLFF.

This clonotype has just a few counts. The chain is built from TRBV5-5 and TRBJ1-2; 11 nucleotides align to TRBD1. The germline gives CDR1 SGHKS, CDR2 YYEKEE (reference sequence). CDR3 length: 15 residues. The V and J ends lost 5 bases and 1 base, in that order; junction bases with no gene match: 4. CDR3 coding DNA: TGTGCCAGCAGTGGAGGGACAGGGGGTAACTATGGCTACACCTTC. The encoded protein is CASSGGTGGNYGYTF.

In its sample, this clonotype was seen many times. The genes are TRBV6-1 and TRBJ1-1; D may be TRBD1 (6 bases). Trimming removed 6 bases from V and 1 base from J, with 12 bases in between. Germline V gene sequence: CDR1 MNHNS, CDR2 SASEGT. The CDR3 runs to 14 residues. The DNA for the CDR3 is TGTGCCAGCAGGGCGGGACAAGAGAACACTGAAGCTTTCTTT. Its translation: CASRAGQENTEAFF.

This clonotype was counted a few times. The gene calls are TRBV5-1 and TRBJ2-4; no reliable D call. Trimming took off 4 bases at V and 0 bases at J, with 17 bases between the two ends. The CDR3 has 17 residues. Germline V gene data show CDR1 as SGHRS and CDR2 as YFSETQ. CDR3 bases: TGCGCCAGCAGCACTTGGGCGCCAGACCTAGCCAAAAACATTCAGTACTTC. This sequence encodes CASSTWAPDLAKNIQYF.